This entry describes one TCR beta chain. Its antigen is unknown. No clone much larger than this one lies a single base away; base qualities are absent. Library preparation employed the immunoSEQ multiplex PCR assay. As stored in TCRdb, this immuneACCESS dataset retains in-frame rearrangements with V and J assigned. A fraction of the clones does not appear; measured against another copy, unresolved V genes explain less than half of the discrepancy, and the remainder lacks a known reason. For this sample the table gives tens of thousands of clones, of which nearly 95% were detected only once. Roughly 0.6% of the sample is held by the ten biggest clonotypes. After removal of 6 bases from V and 4 bases from J, the junction retains 5 bases not matched to a gene. From its cysteine to its phenylalanine, the CDR3 spans 15 amino acids. The CDR3 DNA has 45 bases and is translated from base 1. From the germline V gene, CDR1 is MNHEY and CDR2 is SVGAGI.

These data are taken from a study of T cell changes during pregnancy in multiple sclerosis (dated by TCRdb to between 2018 and 2020). Regarding the complete study: The study examined how the T cell repertoire changed over the course of pregnancy in women with multiple sclerosis.

The specimen was CD4+ T cells from peripheral blood mononuclear cells, collected after pregnancy. Recombination joined TRBV6-5 with TRBJ2-1, with 11 central nucleotides matching TRBD2. This TCR was sampled from a female donor in good health, enrolled as a control in a pregnancy study. The CDR3 protein sequence reads: CASRPGLADYNEQFF. Here is the DNA: TGTGCCAGCAGACCGGGACTAGCGGATTACAATGAGCAGTTCTTC.